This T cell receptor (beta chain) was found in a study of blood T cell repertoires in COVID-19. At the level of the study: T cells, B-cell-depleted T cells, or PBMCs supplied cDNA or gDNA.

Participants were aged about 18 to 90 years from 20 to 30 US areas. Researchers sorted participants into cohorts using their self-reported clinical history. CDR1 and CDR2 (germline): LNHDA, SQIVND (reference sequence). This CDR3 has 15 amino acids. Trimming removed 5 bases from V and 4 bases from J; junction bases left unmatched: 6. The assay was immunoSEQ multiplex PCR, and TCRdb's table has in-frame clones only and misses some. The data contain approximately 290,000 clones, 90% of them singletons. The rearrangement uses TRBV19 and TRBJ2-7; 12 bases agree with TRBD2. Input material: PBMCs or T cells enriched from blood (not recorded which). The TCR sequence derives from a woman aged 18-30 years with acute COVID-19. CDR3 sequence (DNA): TGTGCCAGTAGTCCCGGACTAGCGGGACTTTACGAGCAGTACTTC. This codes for CASSPGLAGLYEQYF. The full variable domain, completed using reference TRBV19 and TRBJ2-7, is DGGITQSPKYLFRKEGQNVTLSCEQNLNHDAMYWYRQDPGQGLRLIYYSQIVNDFQKGDIAEGYSVSREKKESFPLTVTSAQKNPTAFYLCASSPGLAGLYEQYFGPGTRLTVT.